These 7 T cell receptor beta chains originate from one sample sequenced in a study of human T cells and chemical hapten exposure. This sample's time point: pre-sensitization, week 0. Indicated treatment: therapeutic diphenylcyclopropenone sensitization with weekly scalp DPC. Each CDR3 protein is one row after TCRdb ran MiXCR on the RACE reads. Seen here are 380,000 or so distinct CDR3 sequences, around 5% observed once, and the top ten hold roughly 8.2%. The sample in question was whole blood, obtained in connection with sensitization to the hapten diphenylcyclopropenone (DPC). Source of these receptors: a young woman with alopecia areata. Some clones in this sample may be carry-over from other donors' samples.

The CDR3 reads CASSQDHSGGAAYEQYF. CDR3 nucleotides: TGCGCCAGCAGCCAAGATCATAGCGGGGGGGCCGCCTACGAGCAGTACTTC. The rearrangement uses TRBV4-3 and TRBJ2-7; 11 nucleotides agree with TRBD2. V was pared by 0 bases and J by 2 bases, with 6 bases of the junction left unmatched. The CDR3 length is 17 residues. Germline loops: CDR1 LGHNA, CDR2 YSLEER.

V gene TRBV7-2 combines with J gene TRBJ1-1, with 8 bases aligning to TRBD1. This CDR3 is 13 amino acids long. In germline, CDR1 is SGHTA, CDR2 FQGNSA. The junction had 4 bases not matched to a gene; V was cut back by 7 bases and J by 3 bases. The CDR3 is CASTGGQDTEAFF. CDR3 bases: TGTGCCAGCACCGGGGGACAGGACACTGAAGCTTTCTTT.

This clonotype was observed a few times. The chain links TRBV6-1 to TRBJ2-6, with TRBD1 matching over 8 bases. The CDR3 is 18 residues long. With 8 bases clipped from V and 0 bases from J, the junction kept 12 bases outside the gene matches. Germline V gene data show CDR1 as MNHNS and CDR2 as SASEGT. DNA for the CDR3: TGTGCCAGCCTCGGTCCCGGGACAGGAAACTCTGGGGCCAACGTCCTGACTTTC. It is translated as CASLGPGTGNSGANVLTF.

In this sample, this clonotype turned up many times. The CDR3 loop is CASSQDTGNYGYTF. Written as DNA, the CDR3 is TGCGCCAGCAGCCAAGATACAGGGAACTATGGCTACACCTTC. The chain joins TRBV4-3 to TRBJ1-2, with D perhaps TRBD1 (6 bases). The CDR3 length is 14 residues. The germline V and J ends were trimmed by 0 bases and 2 bases, with 7 bases remaining between them. Germline CDR1 reads LGHNA; CDR2 reads YSLEER.

In its sample, this clonotype was seen a few times. V and J are TRBV12-3 or TRBV12-4 and TRBJ1-3; a weak D match, TRBD1 (5 bases). Trimming stripped 7 bases from V and 0 bases from J, with 13 bases between. The CDR3 is made up of 15 amino acids. The CDR3: CASTYPGGSGNTIYF. The CDR3 DNA follows: TGTGCCAGCACTTACCCGGGGGGCTCTGGAAACACCATATATTTT.

This clonotype occurred a few times. This chain connects TRBV6-2 or TRBV6-3 to TRBJ2-1, with D tentatively TRBD1 or TRBD2 (6 bases each). This CDR3 spans 20 amino acids. CDR1 is MNHEY, CDR2 SVGEGT, per germline. V lost 2 bases to trimming and J lost 3 bases, with 26 bases between them. The CDR3 spells CASSYPIAFEGGPDYNEQFF. The DNA of the CDR3 is TGTGCCAGCAGTTACCCCATTGCCTTTGAGGGGGGACCTGACTACAATGAGCAGTTCTTC.

The chain has TRBV7-2 and TRBJ2-3; the D call may be TRBD1 or TRBD2 (6 bases each). The CDR3 has 16 amino acids. V was pared by 3 bases and J by 3 bases, with 16 bases between. Germline V gene lookup returns CDR1 SGHTA and CDR2 FQGNSA. The CDR3 DNA is TGTGCCAGCAGCTTCCTGGGGGGCGGGGTTACAGATACGCAGTATTTT. Its translation: CASSFLGGGVTDTQYF.